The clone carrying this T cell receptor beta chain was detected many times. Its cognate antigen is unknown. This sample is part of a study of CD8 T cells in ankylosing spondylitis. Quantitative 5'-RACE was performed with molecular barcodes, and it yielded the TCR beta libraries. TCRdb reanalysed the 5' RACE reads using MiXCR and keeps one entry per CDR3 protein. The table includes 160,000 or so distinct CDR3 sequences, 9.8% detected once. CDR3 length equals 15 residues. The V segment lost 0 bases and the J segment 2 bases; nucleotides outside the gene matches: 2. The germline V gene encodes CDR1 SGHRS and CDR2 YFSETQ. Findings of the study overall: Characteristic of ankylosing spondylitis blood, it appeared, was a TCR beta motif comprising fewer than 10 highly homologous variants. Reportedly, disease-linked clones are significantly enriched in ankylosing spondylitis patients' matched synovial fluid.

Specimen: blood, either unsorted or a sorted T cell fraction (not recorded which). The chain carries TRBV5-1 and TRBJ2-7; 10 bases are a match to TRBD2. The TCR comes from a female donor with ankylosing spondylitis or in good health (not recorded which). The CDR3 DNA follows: TGCGCCAGCAGCTTGGGAACTAGCGGGACCTACGAGCAGTACTTC. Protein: CASSLGTSGTYEQYF.